This T cell receptor (beta chain) came from a study of blood T cell repertoires in COVID-19. About the research overall: Samples taken during acute and convalescent COVID-19 were collected in the United States, Italy and Spain.

Authors' methods: From reference gene primer amplification, estimates of nucleated cell counts were derived. Only in-frame clones appear in the TCRdb table, and some are missing; sequencing was by immunoSEQ multiplex PCR. The DNA gave D and trimming, while V, J and clone size come from that table. In the table there are about 240,000 clones, 85% to 90% of which are singletons. The V end lost 2 bases, the J end lost 4 bases, and 11 bases lay between the germline ends. The CDR3 loop spans 14 amino acids. In germline, CDR1 is MNHEY, CDR2 SVGEGT. Material for sequencing was peripheral blood. The TCR comes from a man aged 55 to 69 with acute or convalescent COVID-19. V is TRBV6-2 or TRBV6-3 and J is TRBJ1-2; D is perhaps TRBD1 (6 bases). The CDR3 DNA follows: TGTGCCAGCAGTTACCGGGGGGCTGCCTATGGCTACACCTTC. The encoded protein is CASSYRGAAYGYTF.